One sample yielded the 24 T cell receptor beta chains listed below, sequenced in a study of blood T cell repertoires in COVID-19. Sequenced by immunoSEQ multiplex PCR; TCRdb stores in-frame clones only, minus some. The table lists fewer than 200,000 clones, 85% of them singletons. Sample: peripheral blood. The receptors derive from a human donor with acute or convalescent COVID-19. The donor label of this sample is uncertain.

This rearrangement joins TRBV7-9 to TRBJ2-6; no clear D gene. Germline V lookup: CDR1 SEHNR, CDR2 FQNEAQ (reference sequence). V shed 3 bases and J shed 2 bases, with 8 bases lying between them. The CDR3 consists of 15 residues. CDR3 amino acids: CASSLNGPGANVLTF. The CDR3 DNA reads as TGTGCCAGCAGCTTGAATGGGCCTGGGGCCAACGTCCTGACTTTC.

The CDR3 coding sequence is TGTGCCAGTAGTGTTATACAGGGGGCGAATCAGCCCCAGCATTTT. It is translated as CASSVIQGANQPQHF. The chain uses TRBV19 and TRBJ1-5, with TRBD1 identical over 9 bases. With 5 bases clipped from V and 4 bases from J, the junction kept 6 bases outside the gene matches. CDR1 and CDR2 from the germline V gene are LNHDA and SQIVND (reference sequence). CDR3 size: 15 residues.

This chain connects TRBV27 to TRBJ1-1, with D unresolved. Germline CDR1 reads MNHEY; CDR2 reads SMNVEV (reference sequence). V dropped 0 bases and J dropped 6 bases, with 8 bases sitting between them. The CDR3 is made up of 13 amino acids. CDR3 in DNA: TGTGCCAGCAGTTTATCGCGATTCTCTGAAGCTTTCTTT. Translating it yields CASSLSRFSEAFF.

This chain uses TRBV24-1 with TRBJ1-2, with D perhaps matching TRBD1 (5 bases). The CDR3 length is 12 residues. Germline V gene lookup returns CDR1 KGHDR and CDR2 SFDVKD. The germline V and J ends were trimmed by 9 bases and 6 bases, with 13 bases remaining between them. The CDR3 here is CATGGTLDGYTF. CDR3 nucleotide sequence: TGTGCCACCGGGGGGACGCTAGATGGCTACACCTTC.

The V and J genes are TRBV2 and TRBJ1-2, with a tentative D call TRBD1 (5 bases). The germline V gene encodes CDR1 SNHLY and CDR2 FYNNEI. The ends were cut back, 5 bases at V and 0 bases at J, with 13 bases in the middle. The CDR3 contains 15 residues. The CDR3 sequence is CASSPTGTANYGYTF. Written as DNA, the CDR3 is TGTGCCAGCAGTCCCACCGGGACTGCTAACTATGGCTACACCTTC.

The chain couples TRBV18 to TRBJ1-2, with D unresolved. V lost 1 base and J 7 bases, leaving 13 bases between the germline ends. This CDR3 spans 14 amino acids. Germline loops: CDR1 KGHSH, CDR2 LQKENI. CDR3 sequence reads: CASSPREGIAGYTF. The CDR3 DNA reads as TGTGCCAGCTCACCACGGGAGGGTATCGCTGGCTACACCTTC.

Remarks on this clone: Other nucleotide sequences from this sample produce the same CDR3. For the CDR3, the DNA is TGTGCCAGCAGTTTCACACCGAACACTGAAGCTTTCTTT. Protein sequence: CASSFTPNTEAFF. The rearrangement uses TRBV5-5 and TRBJ1-1; D gene uncertain. V lost 5 bases and J 1 base, leaving 9 bases between the germline ends. CDR3 size: 13 residues. CDR1 is SGHKS and CDR2 is YYEKEE in the germline V gene (reference sequence).

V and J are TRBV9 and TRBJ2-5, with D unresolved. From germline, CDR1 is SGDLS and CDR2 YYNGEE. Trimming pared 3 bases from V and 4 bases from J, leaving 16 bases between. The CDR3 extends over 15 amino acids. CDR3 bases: TGTGCCAGCAGCGGAAGATCACCCGGAGCAGAGACCCAGTACTTC. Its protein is CASSGRSPGAETQYF.

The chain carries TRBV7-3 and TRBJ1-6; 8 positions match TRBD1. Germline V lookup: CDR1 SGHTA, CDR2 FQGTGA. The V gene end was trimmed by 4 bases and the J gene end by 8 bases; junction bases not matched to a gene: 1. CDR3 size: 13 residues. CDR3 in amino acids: CASSSTGDSPLHF. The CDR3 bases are TGTGCCAGCAGCTCGACAGGGGATTCACCCCTCCACTTT.

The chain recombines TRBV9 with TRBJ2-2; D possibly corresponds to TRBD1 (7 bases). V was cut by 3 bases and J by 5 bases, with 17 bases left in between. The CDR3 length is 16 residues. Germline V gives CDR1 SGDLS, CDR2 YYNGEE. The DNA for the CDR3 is TGTGCCAGCAGCGGACAAGGACAGGAGGGGACCGGGGAGCTGTTTTTT. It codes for CASSGQGQEGTGELFF.

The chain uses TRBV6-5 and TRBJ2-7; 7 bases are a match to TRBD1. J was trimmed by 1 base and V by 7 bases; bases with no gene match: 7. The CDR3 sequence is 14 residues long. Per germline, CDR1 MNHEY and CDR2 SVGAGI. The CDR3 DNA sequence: TGTGCCAGCACCGGGGACAGATCATCCTACGAGCAGTACTTC. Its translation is CASTGDRSSYEQYF.

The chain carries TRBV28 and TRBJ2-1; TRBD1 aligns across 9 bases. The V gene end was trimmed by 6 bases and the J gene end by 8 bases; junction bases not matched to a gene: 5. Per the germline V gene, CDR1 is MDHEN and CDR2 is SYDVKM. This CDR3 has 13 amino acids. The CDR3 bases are TGTGCCAGCAGAGAACAGGGGGCAGATGAGCAGTTCTTC. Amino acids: CASREQGADEQFF.

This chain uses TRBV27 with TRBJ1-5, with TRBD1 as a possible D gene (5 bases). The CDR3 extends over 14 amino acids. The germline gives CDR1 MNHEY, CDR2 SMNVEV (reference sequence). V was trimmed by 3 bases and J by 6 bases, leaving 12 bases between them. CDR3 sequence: CASSFRGAIQPQHF. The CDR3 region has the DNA TGTGCCAGCAGTTTTAGGGGCGCGATTCAGCCCCAGCATTTT.

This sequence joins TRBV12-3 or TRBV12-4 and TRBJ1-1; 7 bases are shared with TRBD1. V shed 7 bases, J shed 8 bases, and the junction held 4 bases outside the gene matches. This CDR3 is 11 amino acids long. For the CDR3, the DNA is TGTGCCAGCACCGGACAGGTGGAAGCTTTCTTT. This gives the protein CASTGQVEAFF.

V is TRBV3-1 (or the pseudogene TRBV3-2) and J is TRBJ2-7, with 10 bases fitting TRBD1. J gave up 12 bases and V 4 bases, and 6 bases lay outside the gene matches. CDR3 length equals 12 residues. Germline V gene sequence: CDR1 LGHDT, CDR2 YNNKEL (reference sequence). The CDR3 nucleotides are TGTGCCAGCAGCCCCACAGACAGGGGGCTGTACTTC. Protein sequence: CASSPTDRGLYF.

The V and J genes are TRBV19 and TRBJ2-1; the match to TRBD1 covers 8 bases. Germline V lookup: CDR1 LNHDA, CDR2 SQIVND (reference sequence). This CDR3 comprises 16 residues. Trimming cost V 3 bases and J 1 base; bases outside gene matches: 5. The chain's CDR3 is CASSMGQGASYNEQFF. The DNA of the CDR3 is TGTGCCAGTAGTATGGGGCAGGGGGCATCCTACAATGAGCAGTTCTTC.

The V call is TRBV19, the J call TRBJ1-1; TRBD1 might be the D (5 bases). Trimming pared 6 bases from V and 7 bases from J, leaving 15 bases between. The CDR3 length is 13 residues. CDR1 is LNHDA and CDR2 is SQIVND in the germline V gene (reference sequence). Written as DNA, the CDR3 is TGTGCCAGTAGAGGCGGAAGGGGAAGTGAAGCTTTCTTT. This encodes CASRGGRGSEAFF.

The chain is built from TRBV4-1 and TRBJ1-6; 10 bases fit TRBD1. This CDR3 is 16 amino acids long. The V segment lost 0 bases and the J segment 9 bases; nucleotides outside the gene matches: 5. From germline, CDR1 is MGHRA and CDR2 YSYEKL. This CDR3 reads CASSQETGGVISPLHF. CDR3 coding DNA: TGCGCCAGCAGCCAAGAGACAGGGGGCGTGATTTCACCCCTCCACTTT.

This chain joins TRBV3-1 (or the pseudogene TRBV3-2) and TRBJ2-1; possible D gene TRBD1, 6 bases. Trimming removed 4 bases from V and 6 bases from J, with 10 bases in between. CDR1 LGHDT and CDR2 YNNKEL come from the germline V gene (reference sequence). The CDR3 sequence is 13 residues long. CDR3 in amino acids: CASSPTGLNEQFF. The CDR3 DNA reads TGTGCCAGCAGCCCGACAGGCCTCAATGAGCAGTTCTTC.

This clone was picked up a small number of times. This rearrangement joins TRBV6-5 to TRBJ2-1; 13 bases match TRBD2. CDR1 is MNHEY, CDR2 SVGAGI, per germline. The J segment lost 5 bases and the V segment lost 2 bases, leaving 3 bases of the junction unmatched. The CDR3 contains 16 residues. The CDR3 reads CASSYLLAGGHNEQFF. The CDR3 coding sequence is TGTGCCAGCAGTTACCTACTAGCGGGGGGGCACAATGAGCAGTTCTTC.

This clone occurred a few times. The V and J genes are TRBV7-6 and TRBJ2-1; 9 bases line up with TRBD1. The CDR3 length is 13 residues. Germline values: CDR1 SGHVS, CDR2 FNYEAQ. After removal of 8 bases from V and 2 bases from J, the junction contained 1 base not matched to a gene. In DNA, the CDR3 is TGTGCCAGCGGGACAGGGCCCTACAATGAGCAGTTCTTC. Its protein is CASGTGPYNEQFF.

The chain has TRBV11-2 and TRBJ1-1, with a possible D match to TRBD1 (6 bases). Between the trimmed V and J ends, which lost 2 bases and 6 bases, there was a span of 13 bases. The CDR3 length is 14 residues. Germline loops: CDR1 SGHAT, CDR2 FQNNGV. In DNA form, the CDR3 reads TGTGCCAGCAGCTTACTGGGGGCGGGCGCTGAAGCTTTCTTT. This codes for CASSLLGAGAEAFF. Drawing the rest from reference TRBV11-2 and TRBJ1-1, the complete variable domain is EAGVAQSPRYKIIEKRQSVAFWCNPISGHATLYWYQQILGQGPKLLIQFQNNGVVDDSQLPKDRFSAERLKGVDSTLKIQPAKLEDSAVYLCASSLLGAGAEAFFGQGTRLTVV.

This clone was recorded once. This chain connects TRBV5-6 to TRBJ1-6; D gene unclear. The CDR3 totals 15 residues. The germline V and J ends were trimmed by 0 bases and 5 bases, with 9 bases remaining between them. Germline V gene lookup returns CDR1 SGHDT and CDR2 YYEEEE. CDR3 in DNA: TGTGCCAGCAGCTTGGAGAGGCGGGATAATTCACCCCTCCACTTT. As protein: CASSLERRDNSPLHF.

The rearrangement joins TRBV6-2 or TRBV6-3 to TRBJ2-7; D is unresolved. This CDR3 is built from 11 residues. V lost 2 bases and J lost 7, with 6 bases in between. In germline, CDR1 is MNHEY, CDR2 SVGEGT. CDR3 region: CASSYAREQYF. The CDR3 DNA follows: TGTGCCAGCAGTTACGCTAGGGAGCAGTACTTC.